The 6 T cell receptor beta chains given below trace back to one sample, sequenced in a study of blood T cell repertoires in COVID-19 (dated by TCRdb to the early 2020s). The protocol used for the library was the immunoSEQ multiplex PCR assay. In its TCRdb copy, this immuneACCESS table keeps in-frame sequences only and misses some clones. Where compared with another copy, unresolved V genes explain less than half of these, and the others have no known cause. In this sample the table shows roughly 76,000 clones, approximately 78% of which occur a single time. The ten largest clones capture less than 40% of the sample. Sequencing was done on a sample of peripheral blood. These receptors were collected from a woman in her seventies with acute or convalescent COVID-19.

This chain joins TRBV7-2 and TRBJ2-7; 10 nucleotides align to TRBD2. The J segment lost 7 bases and the V segment lost 1 base, leaving 7 bases of the junction unmatched. The length of the CDR3 is 15 residues. Germline CDR1 is SGHTA and CDR2 is FQGNSA. The DNA of the CDR3 is TGTGCCAGCAGCTTAGTCCTAGCGGGAGTTAATGAGCAGTACTTC. Its translation: CASSLVLAGVNEQYF.

The chain carries TRBV9 and TRBJ2-5; possibly TRBD2 for D (5 bases). The CDR3 spans 16 residues. Per germline, CDR1 SGDLS and CDR2 YYNGEE. Between the trimmed V and J ends, which lost 1 base and 1 base, there was a span of 14 bases. The CDR3 loop reads CASSVFEGAAQETQYF. In DNA form, the CDR3 reads TGTGCCAGCAGCGTATTTGAGGGAGCGGCCCAAGAGACCCAGTACTTC.

Only a few counts were recorded for this clone. V gene TRBV12-3 or TRBV12-4 combines with J gene TRBJ2-2, with TRBD1 identical over 9 bases. After removal of 5 bases from V and 12 bases from J, the junction contained 4 bases not matched to a gene. The CDR3 is made up of 12 amino acids. The CDR3 DNA sequence: TGTGCCAGCAGTCCCGGGACAGGGCAGCTGTTTTTT. Its protein is CASSPGTGQLFF.

This sequence joins TRBV6-5 and TRBJ1-2; D perhaps matches TRBD1 (6 bases). In germline, CDR1 is MNHEY, CDR2 SVGAGI. CDR3 length: 15 amino acids. V gave up 6 bases and J gave up 6 bases, with 20 bases separating them. As DNA, the CDR3 is TGTGCCAGCAGCCCCCCGGGACATGCAAAAAATGGCTACACCTTC. Its protein product is CASSPPGHAKNGYTF.

The CDR3 DNA reads TGTGCCAGCAGCTTAGTTCCCGGACAAGCCTACGAGCAGTACTTC. This gives the protein CASSLVPGQAYEQYF. The chain carries TRBV7-2 and TRBJ2-7; tentatively, D is TRBD1 (5 bases). V was shortened by 1 base and J by 2 bases, with 12 bases between the two germline ends. The CDR3 extends over 15 amino acids. The V gene's germline CDR1 is SGHTA and CDR2 FQGNSA. The complete variable domain, with remaining parts taken from reference TRBV7-2 and TRBJ2-7, reads GAGVSQSPSNKVTEKGKDVELRCDPISGHTALYWYRQSLGQGLEFLIYFQGNSAPDKSGLPSDRFSAERTGGSVSTLTIQRTQQEDSAVYLCASSLVPGQAYEQYFGPGTRLTVT.

The chain combines TRBV18 with TRBJ2-3; weak D call: TRBD2 (5 bases). V shed 4 bases and J shed 4 bases, with 24 bases lying between them. Germline values: CDR1 KGHSH, CDR2 LQKENI. The CDR3 has 18 amino acids. This CDR3 reads CASSLYARLSSRADTQYF. The CDR3 DNA reads as TGTGCCAGCTCACTCTATGCGCGACTATCTAGCAGAGCAGATACGCAGTATTTT.